This T cell receptor (beta chain) emerged from a study of T cell responses to AZD1222 COVID-19 vaccine. Whole-study findings and limits: A reported finding is that nearly half of spike-specific TCRs target unmutated variant regions.

Clones were sequenced by immunoSEQ multiplex PCR, and TCRdb holds only the in-frame ones, with some missing. The table lists under 150,000 clones, around 91% of them singletons. With regard to this clone: Antigen unknown.

The CDR3 runs 14 residues. The junction had 3 bases not matched to a gene; V was cut back by 3 bases and J by 4 bases. Germline V gene lookup returns CDR1 SGHDT and CDR2 YYEEEE. The sample in question was peripheral blood, obtained 28 days after the second AZD1222 dose. This sequence joins TRBV5-6 and TRBJ2-3, with 9 bases identical to TRBD1. The sequence was collected from an adult who received the AZD1222 COVID-19 vaccine. The CDR3 loop is CASSSGTGPDTQYF. The CDR3 nucleotides are TGTGCCAGCAGCTCCGGGACAGGGCCAGATACGCAGTATTTT.